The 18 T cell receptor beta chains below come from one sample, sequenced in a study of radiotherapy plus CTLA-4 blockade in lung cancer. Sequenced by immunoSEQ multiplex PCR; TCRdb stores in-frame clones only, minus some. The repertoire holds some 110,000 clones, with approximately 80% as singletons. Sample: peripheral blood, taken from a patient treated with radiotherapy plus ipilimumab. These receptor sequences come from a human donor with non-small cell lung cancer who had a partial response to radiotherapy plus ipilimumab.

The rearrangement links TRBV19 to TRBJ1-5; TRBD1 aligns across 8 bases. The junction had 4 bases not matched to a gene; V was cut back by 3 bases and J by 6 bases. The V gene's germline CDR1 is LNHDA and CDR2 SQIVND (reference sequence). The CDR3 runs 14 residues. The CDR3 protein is CASSIRTGIQPQHF. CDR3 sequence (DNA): TGTGCCAGTAGTATTCGGACAGGGATTCAGCCCCAGCATTTT.

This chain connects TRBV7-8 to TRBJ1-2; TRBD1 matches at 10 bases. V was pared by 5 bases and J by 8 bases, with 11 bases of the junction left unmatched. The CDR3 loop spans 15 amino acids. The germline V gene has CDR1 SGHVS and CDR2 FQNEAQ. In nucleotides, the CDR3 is TGTGCCAGCAGCCCCCGATTAGACAGGGGGCACGGCTACACCTTC. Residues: CASSPRLDRGHGYTF.

The CDR3 bases are TGTGCCAGCACCCCGGGACAGCCTAATCAGCCCCAGCATTTT. It translates to CASTPGQPNQPQHF. V is TRBV11-2 and J is TRBJ1-5, with TRBD1 matching over 7 bases. In germline, CDR1 is SGHAT, CDR2 FQNNGV. V was clipped by 7 bases and J by 4 bases; unmatched bases: 7. CDR3 length: 14 residues.

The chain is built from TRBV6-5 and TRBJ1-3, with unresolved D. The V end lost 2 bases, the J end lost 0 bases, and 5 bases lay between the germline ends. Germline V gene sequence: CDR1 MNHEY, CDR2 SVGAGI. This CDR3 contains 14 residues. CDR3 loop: CASSYASSGNTIYF. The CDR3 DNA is TGTGCCAGCAGTTACGCCAGCTCTGGAAACACCATATATTTT.

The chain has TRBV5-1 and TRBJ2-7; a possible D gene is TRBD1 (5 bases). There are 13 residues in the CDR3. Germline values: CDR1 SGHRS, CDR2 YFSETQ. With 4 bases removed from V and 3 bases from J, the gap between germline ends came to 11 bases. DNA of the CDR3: TGCGCCAGCAGCCCCAGACAGAACTACGAGCAGTACTTC. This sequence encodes CASSPRQNYEQYF.

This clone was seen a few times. The chain's CDR3 is CASSREGDGELFF. The DNA for the CDR3 is TGTGCCAGCAGCCGTGAGGGGGACGGGGAGCTGTTTTTT. This chain uses TRBV5-4 with TRBJ2-2, with D possibly matching TRBD1 (6 bases). This CDR3 is 13 amino acids long. Trimming cost V 4 bases and J 7 bases, with 11 bases left between them. Germline V gene sequence: CDR1 SGHNT, CDR2 YYREEE (reference sequence).

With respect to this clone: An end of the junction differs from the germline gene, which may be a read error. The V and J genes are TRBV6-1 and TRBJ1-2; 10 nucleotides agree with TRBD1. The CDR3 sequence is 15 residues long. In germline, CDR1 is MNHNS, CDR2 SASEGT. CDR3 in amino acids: CASSEARTGGPYSFF. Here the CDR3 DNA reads TGTGCCAGCAGTGAAGCTCGGACAGGGGGACCCTACTCCTTCTTC.

The CDR3 DNA reads as TGTGCCAGCGGGGGGGCAGGGCAAGGTCAGCCCCAGCATTTT. As protein: CASGGAGQGQPQHF. The J gene is TRBJ1-5, the V gene TRBV2; tentatively, D is TRBD1 (6 bases). Germline-derived CDR1 and CDR2 are SNHLY and FYNNEI. Trimming left V 8 bases short and J 6 bases short, with 17 bases between. The CDR3 sequence is 14 residues long.

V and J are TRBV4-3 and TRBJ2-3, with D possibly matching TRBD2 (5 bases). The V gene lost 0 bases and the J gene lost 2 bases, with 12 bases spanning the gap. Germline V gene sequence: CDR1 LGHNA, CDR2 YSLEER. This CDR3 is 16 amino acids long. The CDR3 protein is CASSQDRTPITDTQYF. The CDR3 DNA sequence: TGCGCCAGCAGCCAAGATAGGACTCCGATCACAGATACGCAGTATTTT.

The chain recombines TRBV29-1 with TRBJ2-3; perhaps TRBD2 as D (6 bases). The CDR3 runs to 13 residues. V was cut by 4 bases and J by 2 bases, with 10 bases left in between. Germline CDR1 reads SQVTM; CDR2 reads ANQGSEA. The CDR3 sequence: CSVARGATDTQYF. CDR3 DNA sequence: TGCAGCGTTGCGCGGGGCGCCACAGATACGCAGTATTTT.

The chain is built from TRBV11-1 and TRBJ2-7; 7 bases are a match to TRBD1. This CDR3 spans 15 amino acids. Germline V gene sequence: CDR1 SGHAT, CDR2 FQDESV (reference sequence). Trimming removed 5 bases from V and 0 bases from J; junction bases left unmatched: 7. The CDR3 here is CASSRDRASSYEQYF. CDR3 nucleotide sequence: TGTGCCAGCAGCCGTGACAGGGCGAGCTCCTACGAGCAGTACTTC.

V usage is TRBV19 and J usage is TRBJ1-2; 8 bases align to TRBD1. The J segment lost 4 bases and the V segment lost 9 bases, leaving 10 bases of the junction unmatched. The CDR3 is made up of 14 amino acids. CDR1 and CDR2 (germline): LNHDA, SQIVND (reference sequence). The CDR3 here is CASTTGVQPYGYTF. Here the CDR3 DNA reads TGTGCCAGCACGACAGGGGTGCAGCCCTATGGCTACACCTTC.

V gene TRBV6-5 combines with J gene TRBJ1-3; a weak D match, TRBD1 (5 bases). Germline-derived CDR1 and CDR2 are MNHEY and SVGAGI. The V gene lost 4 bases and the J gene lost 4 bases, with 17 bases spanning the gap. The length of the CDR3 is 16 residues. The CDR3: CASSSLSGGAGNTIYF. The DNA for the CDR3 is TGTGCCAGCAGTTCCCTCTCTGGTGGGGCCGGAAACACCATATATTTT.

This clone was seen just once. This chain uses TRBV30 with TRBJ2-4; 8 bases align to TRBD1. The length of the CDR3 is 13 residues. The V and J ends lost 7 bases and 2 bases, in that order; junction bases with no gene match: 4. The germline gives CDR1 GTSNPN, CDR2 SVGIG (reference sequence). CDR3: CALAGGPKNIQYF. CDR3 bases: TGTGCCTTGGCAGGGGGCCCCAAAAACATTCAGTACTTC.

CDR3 sequence reads: CASSYPTGGGTGELFF. CDR3 in DNA: TGTGCCAGCAGTTACCCGACAGGGGGCGGCACCGGGGAGCTGTTTTTT. The V gene is TRBV6-5, the J gene TRBJ2-2; 10 nucleotides align to TRBD1. The CDR3 sequence is 16 residues long. Germline V lookup: CDR1 MNHEY, CDR2 SVGAGI. The V segment lost 2 bases and the J segment 4 bases; nucleotides outside the gene matches: 4.

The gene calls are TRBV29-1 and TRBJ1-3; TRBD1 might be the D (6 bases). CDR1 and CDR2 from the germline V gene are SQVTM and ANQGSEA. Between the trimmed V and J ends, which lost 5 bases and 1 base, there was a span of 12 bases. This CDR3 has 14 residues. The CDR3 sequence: CSVYTGYSGNTIYF. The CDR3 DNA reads TGCAGCGTTTACACAGGGTATTCTGGAAACACCATATATTTT.

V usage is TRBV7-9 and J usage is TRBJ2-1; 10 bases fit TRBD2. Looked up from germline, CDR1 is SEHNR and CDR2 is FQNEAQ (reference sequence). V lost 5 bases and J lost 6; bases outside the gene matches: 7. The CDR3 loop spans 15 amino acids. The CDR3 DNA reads TGTGCCAGCAGCCCTAGCGGGAGAAAAGGCAATGAGCAGTTCTTC. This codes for CASSPSGRKGNEQFF.

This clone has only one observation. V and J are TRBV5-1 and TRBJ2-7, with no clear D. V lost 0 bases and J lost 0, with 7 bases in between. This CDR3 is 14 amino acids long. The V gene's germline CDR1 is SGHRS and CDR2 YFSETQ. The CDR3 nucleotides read TGCGCCAGCAGCTTGGATTTCAACTCCTACGAGCAGTACTTC. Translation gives CASSLDFNSYEQYF. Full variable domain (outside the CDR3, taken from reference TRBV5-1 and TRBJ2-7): KAGVTQTPRYLIKTRGQQVTLSCSPISGHRSVSWYQQTPGQGLQFLFEYFSETQRNKGNFPGRFSGRQFSNSRSEMNVSTLELGDSALYLCASSLDFNSYEQYFGPGTRLTVT.